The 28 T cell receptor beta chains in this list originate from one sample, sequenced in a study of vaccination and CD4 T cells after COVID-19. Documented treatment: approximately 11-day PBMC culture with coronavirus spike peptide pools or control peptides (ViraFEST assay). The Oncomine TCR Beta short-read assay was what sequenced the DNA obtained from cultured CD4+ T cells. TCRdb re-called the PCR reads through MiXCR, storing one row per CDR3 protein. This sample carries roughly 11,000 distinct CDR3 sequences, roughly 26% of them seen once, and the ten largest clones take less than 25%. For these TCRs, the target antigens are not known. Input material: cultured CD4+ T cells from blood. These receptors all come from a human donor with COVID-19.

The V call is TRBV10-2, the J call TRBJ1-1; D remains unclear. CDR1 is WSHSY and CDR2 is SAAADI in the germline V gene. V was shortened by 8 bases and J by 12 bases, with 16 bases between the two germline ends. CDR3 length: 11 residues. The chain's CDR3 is CASAGEGRSFF. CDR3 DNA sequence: TGCGCCAGCGCCGGGGAGGGTAGGTCTTTCTTT.

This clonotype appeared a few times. The CDR3 here is CASSKGNQETQYF. For the CDR3, the DNA is TGTGCCAGCAGCAAAGGTAACCAAGAGACCCAGTACTTC. V and J are TRBV21-1 and TRBJ2-5. TRBV21-1 is shown as a pseudogene. CDR3 size: 13 residues.

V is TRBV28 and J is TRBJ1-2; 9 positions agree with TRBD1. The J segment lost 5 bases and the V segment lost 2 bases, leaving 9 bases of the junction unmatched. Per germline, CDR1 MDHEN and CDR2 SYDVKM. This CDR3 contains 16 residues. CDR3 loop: CASSLGGTGGGYGYTF. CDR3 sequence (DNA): TGTGCCAGCAGTTTAGGAGGCACAGGGGGCGGATATGGCTACACCTTC.

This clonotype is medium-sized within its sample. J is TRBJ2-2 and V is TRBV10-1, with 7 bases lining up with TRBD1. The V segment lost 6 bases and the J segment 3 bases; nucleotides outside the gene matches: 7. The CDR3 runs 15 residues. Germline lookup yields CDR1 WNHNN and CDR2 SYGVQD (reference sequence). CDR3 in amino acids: CASRVDRRDTGELFF. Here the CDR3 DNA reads TGCGCCAGCAGGGTGGACAGGCGAGACACCGGGGAGCTGTTTTTT.

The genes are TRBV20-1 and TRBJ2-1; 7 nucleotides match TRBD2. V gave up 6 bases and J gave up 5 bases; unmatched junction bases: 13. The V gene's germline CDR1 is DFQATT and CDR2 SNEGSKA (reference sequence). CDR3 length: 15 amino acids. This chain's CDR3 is CSARPGLFRHNEQFF. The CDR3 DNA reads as TGCAGTGCGAGGCCGGGACTATTCCGACACAATGAGCAGTTCTTC.

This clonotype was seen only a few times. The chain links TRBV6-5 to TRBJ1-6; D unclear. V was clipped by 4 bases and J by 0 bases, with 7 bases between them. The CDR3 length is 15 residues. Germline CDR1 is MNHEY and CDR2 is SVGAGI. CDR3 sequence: CASSLESSYNSPLHF. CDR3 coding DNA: TGTGCCAGCAGTTTGGAGAGCTCCTATAATTCACCCCTCCACTTT.

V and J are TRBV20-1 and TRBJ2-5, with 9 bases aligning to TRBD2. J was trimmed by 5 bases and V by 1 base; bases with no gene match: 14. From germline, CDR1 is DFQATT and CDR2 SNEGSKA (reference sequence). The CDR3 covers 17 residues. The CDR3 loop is CSARGGPSGVGLETQYF. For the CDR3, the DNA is TGCAGTGCTAGAGGGGGGCCTAGCGGGGTAGGATTGGAGACCCAGTACTTC.

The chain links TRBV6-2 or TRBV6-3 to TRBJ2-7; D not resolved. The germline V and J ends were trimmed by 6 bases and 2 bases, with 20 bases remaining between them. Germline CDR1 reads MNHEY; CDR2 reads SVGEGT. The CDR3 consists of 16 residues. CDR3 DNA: TGTGCCAGCAGACCCGACGCTCGGGCCACGGCCTACGAGCAGTACTTC. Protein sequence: CASRPDARATAYEQYF.

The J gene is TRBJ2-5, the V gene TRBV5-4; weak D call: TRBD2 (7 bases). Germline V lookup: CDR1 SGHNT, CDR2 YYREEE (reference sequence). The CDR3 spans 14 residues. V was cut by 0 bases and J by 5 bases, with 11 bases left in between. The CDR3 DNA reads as TGTGCCAGCAGCTTGGTGGGGGGGCTGGAGACCCAGTACTTC. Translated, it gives CASSLVGGLETQYF.

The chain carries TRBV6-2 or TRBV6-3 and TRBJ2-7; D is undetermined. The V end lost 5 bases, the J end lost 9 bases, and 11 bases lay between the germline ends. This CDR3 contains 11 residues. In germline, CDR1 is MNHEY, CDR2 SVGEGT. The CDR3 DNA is TGTGCCAGCAGTACCGCAGTCGCGCAGTACTTC. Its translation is CASSTAVAQYF.

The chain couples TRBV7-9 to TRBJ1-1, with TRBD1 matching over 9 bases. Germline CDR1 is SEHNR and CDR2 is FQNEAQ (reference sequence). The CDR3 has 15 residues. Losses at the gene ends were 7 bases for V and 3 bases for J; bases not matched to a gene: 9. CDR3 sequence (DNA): TGTGCCAGCAACAAAGGGGACAGGGAGGACACTGAAGCTTTCTTT. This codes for CASNKGDREDTEAFF.

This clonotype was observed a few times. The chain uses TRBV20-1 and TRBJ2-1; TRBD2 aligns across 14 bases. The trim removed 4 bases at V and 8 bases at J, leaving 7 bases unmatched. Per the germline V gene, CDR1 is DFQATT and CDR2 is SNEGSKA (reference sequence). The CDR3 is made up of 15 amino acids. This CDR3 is CSAIRLAGGRDEQFF. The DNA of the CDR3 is TGCAGTGCTATCCGACTAGCGGGGGGGAGGGATGAGCAGTTCTTC.

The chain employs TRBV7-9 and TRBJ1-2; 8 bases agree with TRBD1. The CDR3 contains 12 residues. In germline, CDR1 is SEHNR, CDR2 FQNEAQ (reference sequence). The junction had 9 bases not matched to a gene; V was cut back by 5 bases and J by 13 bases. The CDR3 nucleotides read TGTGCCAGCAGCAGCGGACAGGGCTCTTGCACCTTC. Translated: CASSSGQGSCTF.

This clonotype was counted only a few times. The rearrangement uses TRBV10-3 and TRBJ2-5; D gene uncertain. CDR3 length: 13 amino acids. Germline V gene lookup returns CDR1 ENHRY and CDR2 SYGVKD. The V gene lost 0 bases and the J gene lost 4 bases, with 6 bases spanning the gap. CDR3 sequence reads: CAISESKPETQYF. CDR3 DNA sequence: TGTGCCATCAGTGAGTCGAAACCAGAGACCCAGTACTTC.

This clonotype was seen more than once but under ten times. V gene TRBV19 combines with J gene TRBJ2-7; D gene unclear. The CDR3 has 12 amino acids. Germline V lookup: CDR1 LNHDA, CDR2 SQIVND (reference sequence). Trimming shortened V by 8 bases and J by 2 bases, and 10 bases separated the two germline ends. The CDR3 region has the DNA TGTGCCAGTCTCGCCCCGACCTACGAGCAGTACTTC. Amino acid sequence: CASLAPTYEQYF.

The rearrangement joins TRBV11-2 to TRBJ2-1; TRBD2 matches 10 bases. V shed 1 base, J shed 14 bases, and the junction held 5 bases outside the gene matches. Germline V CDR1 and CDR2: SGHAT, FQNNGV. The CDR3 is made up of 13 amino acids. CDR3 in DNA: TGTGCCAGCAGCTTAGGAATAGCGGGGGGAGAGTTCTTC. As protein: CASSLGIAGGEFF.

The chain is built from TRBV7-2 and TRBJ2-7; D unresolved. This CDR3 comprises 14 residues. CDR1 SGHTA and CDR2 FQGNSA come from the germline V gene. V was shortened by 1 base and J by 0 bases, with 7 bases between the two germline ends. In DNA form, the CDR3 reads TGTGCCAGCAGCTTAGTGACCTTCTCCTACGAGCAGTACTTC. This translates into CASSLVTFSYEQYF.

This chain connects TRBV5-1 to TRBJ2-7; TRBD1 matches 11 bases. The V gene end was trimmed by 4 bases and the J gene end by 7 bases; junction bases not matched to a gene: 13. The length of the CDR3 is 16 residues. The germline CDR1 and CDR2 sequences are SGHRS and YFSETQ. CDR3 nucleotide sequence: TGCGCCAGCAGCCAGATTGGAGGACAGGGGGCGAGGGAGCAGTACTTC. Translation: CASSQIGGQGAREQYF. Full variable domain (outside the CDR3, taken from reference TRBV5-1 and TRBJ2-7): KAGVTQTPRYLIKTRGQQVTLSCSPISGHRSVSWYQQTPGQGLQFLFEYFSETQRNKGNFPGRFSGRQFSNSRSEMNVSTLELGDSALYLCASSQIGGQGAREQYFGPGTRLTVT.

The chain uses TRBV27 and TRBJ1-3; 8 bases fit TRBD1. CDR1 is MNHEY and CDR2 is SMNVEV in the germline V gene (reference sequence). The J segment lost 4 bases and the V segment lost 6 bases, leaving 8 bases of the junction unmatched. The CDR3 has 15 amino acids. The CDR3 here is CASRSGTGIGNTIYF. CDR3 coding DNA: TGTGCCAGCAGGTCCGGGACAGGAATCGGAAACACCATATATTTT.

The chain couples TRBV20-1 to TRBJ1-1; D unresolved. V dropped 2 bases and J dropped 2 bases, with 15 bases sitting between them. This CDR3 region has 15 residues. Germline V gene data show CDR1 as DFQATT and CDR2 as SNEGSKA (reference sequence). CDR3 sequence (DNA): TGCAGTGCTAGACCCCCCCGCGCGGGCAACACTGAAGCTTTCTTT. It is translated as CSARPPRAGNTEAFF.

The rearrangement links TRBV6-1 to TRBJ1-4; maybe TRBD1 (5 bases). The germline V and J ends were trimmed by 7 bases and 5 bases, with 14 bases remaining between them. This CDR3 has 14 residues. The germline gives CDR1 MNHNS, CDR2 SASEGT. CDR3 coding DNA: TGTGCCAGCAAACAAACGTGGGGGAATGAAAAACTGTTTTTT. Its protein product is CASKQTWGNEKLFF.

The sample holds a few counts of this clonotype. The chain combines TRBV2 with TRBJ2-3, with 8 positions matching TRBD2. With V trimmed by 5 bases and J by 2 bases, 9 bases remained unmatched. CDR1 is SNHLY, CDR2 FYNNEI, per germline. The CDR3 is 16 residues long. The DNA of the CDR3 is TGTGCCAGCAGTTCTTCACTAGCGGAGATCACAGATACGCAGTATTTT. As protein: CASSSSLAEITDTQYF.

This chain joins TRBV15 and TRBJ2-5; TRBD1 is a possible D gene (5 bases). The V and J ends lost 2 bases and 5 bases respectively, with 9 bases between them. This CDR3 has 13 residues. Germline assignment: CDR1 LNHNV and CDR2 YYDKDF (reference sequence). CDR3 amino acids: CATSRRGWETQYF. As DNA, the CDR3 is TGTGCCACCAGCAGAAGGGGATGGGAGACCCAGTACTTC.

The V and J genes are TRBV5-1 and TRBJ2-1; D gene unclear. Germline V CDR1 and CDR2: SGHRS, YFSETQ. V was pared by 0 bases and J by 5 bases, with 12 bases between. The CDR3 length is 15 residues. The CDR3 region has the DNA TGCGCCAGCAGCTTGGCCGTGGGGAAAAACAATGAGCAGTTCTTC. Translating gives CASSLAVGKNNEQFF.

The CDR3 DNA is TGTGCCAGCAGTTTACGGGCTGGTCTTGGGGGCTACACCTTC. Translating it yields CASSLRAGLGGYTF. The chain combines TRBV28 with TRBJ1-2, with D uncertain. The V and J ends lost 2 bases and 8 bases respectively, with 15 bases between them. CDR1 is MDHEN, CDR2 SYDVKM, per germline. CDR3 length equals 14 residues.

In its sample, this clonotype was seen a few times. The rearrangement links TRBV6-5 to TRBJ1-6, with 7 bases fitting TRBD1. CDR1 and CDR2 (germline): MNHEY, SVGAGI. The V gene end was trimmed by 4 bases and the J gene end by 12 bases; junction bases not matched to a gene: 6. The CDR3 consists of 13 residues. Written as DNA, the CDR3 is TGTGCCAGCAGTTTGTACAGGGGCCAACCCCTCCACTTT. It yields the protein CASSLYRGQPLHF.

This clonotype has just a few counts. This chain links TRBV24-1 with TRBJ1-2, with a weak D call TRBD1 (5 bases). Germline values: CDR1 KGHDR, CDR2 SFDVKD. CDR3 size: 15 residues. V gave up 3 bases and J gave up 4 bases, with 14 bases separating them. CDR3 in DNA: TGTGCCACCAGTGATCCCAGGGAGTATCTCTATGGCTACACCTTC. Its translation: CATSDPREYLYGYTF.

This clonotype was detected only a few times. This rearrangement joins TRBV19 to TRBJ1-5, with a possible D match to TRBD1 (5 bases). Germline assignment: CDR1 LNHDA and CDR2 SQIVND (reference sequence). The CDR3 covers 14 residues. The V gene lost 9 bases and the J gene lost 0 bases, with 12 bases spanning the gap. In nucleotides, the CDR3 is TGTGCCAGCCTAGGGGAGAATAGCAATCAGCCCCAGCATTTT. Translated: CASLGENSNQPQHF. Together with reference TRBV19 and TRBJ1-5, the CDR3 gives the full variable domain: DGGITQSPKYLFRKEGQNVTLSCEQNLNHDAMYWYRQDPGQGLRLIYYSQIVNDFQKGDIAEGYSVSREKKESFPLTVTSAQKNPTAFYLCASLGENSNQPQHFGDGTRLSIL.